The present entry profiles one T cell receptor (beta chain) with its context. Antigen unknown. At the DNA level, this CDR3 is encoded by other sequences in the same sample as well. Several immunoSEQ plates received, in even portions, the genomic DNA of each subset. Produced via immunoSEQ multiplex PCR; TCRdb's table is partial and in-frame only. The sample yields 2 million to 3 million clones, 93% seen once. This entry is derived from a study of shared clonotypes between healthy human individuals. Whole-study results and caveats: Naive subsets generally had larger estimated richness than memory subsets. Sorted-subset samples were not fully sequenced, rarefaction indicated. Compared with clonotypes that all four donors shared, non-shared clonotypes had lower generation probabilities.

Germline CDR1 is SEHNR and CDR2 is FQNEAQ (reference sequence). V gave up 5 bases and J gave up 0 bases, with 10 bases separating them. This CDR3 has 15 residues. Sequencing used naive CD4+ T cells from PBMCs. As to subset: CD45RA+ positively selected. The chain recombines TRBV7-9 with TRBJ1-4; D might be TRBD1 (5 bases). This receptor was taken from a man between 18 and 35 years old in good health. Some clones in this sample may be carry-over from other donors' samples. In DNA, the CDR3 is TGTGCCAGCAGCGCGCTAGGGGCAACTAATGAAAAACTGTTTTTT. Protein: CASSALGATNEKLFF.